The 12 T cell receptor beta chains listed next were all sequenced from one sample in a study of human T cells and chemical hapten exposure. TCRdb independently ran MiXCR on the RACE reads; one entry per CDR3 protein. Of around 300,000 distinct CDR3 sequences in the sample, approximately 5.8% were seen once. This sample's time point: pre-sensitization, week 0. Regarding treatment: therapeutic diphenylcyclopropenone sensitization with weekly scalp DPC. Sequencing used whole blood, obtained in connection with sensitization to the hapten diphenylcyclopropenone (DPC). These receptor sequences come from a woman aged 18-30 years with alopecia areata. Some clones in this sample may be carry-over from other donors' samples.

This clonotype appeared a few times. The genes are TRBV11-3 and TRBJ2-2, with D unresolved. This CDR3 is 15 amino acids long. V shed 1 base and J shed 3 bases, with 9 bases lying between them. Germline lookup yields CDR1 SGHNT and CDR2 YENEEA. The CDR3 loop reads CASSLGIRDTGELFF. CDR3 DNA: TGTGCCAGCAGCTTAGGGATAAGGGACACCGGGGAGCTGTTTTTT.

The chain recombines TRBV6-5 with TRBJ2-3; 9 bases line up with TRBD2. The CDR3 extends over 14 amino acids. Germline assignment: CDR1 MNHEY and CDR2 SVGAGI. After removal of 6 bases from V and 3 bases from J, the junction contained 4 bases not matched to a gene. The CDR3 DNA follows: TGTGCCAGCAGAAGCGGGGGGCTTACAGATACGCAGTATTTT. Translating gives CASRSGGLTDTQYF.

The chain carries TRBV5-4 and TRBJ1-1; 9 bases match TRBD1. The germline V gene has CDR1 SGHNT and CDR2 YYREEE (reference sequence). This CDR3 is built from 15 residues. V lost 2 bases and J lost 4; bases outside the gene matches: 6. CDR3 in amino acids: CASSFQTGGSTEAFF. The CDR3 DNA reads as TGTGCCAGCAGCTTCCAGACAGGGGGGAGCACTGAAGCTTTCTTT.

CDR3 loop: CASIEQGPRYGYTF. CDR3 nucleotides: TGTGCCAGCATCGAACAGGGGCCCCGCTATGGCTACACCTTC. The J gene is TRBJ1-2, the V gene TRBV2; 7 bases line up with TRBD1. Germline trimming cut 7 bases from V and 4 bases from J; bases unmatched to any gene: 9. This CDR3 is 14 amino acids long. The germline gives CDR1 SNHLY, CDR2 FYNNEI.

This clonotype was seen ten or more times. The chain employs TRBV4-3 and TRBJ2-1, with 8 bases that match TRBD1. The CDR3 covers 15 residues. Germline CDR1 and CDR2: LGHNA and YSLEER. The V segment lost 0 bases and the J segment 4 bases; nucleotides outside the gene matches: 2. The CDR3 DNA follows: TGCGCCAGCAGCCAAGACACAGGGGGGTACAATGAGCAGTTCTTC. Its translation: CASSQDTGGYNEQFF.

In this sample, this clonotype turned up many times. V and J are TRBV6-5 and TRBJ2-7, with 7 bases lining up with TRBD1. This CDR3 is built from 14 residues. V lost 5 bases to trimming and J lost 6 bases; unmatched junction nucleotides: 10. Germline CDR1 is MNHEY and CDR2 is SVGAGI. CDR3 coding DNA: TGTGCCAGCAGTACACGACAGGGCCCAGTCGAGCAGTACTTC. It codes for CASSTRQGPVEQYF.

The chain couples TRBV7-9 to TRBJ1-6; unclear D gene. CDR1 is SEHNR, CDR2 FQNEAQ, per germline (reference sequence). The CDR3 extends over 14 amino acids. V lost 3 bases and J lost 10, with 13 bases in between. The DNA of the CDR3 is TGTGCCAGCAGCTTGGTAGATTCGGACTCACCCCTCCACTTT. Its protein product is CASSLVDSDSPLHF.

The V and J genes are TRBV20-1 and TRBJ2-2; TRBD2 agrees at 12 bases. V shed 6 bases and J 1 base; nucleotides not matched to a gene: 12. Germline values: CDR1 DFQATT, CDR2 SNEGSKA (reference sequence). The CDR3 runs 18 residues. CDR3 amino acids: CSALVGLAGIVNTGELFF. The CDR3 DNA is TGCAGTGCCCTCGTCGGACTAGCGGGGATCGTGAACACCGGGGAGCTGTTTTTT.

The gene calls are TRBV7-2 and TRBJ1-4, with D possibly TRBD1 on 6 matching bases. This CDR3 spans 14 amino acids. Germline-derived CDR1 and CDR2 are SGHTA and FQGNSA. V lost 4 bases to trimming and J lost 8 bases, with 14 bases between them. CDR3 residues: CASSSTGSLEKLFF. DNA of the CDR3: TGTGCCAGCAGCTCGACAGGTTCTTTGGAAAAACTGTTTTTT.

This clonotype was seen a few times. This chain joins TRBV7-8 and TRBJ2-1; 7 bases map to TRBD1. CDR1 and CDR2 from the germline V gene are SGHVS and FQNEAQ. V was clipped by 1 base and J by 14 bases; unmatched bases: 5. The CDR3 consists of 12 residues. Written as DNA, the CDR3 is TGTGCCAGCAGCTTAGATGGCAGGGGGAAGTTCTTC. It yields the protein CASSLDGRGKFF.

CDR3 sequence: CASSSGFYEQYF. CDR3 nucleotide sequence: TGTGCCAGCAGTTCCGGGTTCTACGAGCAGTACTTC. The chain recombines TRBV12-3 or TRBV12-4 with TRBJ2-7, with D unresolved. The CDR3 totals 12 residues. The V gene lost 4 bases and the J gene lost 3 bases, with 7 bases spanning the gap.

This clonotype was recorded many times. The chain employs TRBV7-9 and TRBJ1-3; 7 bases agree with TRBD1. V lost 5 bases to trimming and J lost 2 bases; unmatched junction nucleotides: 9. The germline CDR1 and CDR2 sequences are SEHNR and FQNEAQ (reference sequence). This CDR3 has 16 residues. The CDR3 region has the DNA TGTGCCAGCAGCCCCCCAACAGGGGCAGCTGGAAACACCATATATTTT. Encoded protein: CASSPPTGAAGNTIYF. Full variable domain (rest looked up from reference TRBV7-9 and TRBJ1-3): DTGVSQNPRHKITKRGQNVTFRCDPISEHNRLYWYRQTLGQGPEFLTYFQNEAQLEKSRLLSDRFSAERPKGSFSTLEIQRTEQGDSAMYLCASSPPTGAAGNTIYFGEGSWLTVV.